This T cell receptor (beta chain) was recovered during a study of control samples from healthy donors and cancer patients. Using immunoSEQ multiplex PCR, the repertoire was profiled, and TCRdb retains in-frame clones only, with some absent. Of over 150,000 clones listed, roughly 94% are singletons. The V and J ends lost 8 bases and 0 bases, in that order; junction bases with no gene match: 6. The CDR3 loop spans 14 amino acids. Germline CDR1 and CDR2: SNHLY and FYNNEI. V is TRBV2 and J is TRBJ1-1, with 7 bases that match TRBD1. The sample consisted of blood. The receptor was derived from a man in his forties or fifties in good health. This CDR3 is CASHDRAVNTEAFF. The CDR3 DNA follows: TGTGCCAGCCACGACAGGGCTGTGAACACTGAAGCTTTCTTT.